These 20 T cell receptor beta chains share one sample of origin, sequenced in a study of technical replicates of blood from several donors. Generated by immunoSEQ multiplex PCR, the TCRdb table keeps only in-frame clones and is missing some. Seen here are 70,000 to 80,000 clones, approximately 90% observed once, and the top ten hold roughly 0.41%. Sequencing was carried out using T cells isolated from PBMCs. These receptors all stem from a human donor in good health.

The chain combines TRBV11-1 with TRBJ2-3, with D maybe TRBD1 (6 bases). Trimming removed 1 base at V and 4 bases at J, with 18 bases between. Germline V CDR1 and CDR2: SGHAT, FQDESV (reference sequence). CDR3 length equals 17 residues. CDR3 nucleotides: TGTGCCAGCAGCTTAGATCCCCCAGGGGCGAGCTCAGATACGCAGTATTTT. Its translation is CASSLDPPGASSDTQYF.

The chain is built from TRBV7-2 and TRBJ2-7; D is uncertain. With 8 bases removed from V and 2 bases from J, the gap between germline ends came to 10 bases. Germline V gene sequence: CDR1 SGHTA, CDR2 FQGNSA. This CDR3 spans 12 amino acids. In DNA form, the CDR3 reads TGTGCCAGCGGAACGGCGGCCTACGAGCAGTACTTC. Protein sequence: CASGTAAYEQYF.

The chain is built from TRBV2 and TRBJ2-4; perhaps TRBD1 as D (5 bases). The CDR3 has 13 amino acids. Germline CDR1 reads SNHLY; CDR2 reads FYNNEI. Trimming left V 7 bases short and J 0 bases short, with 7 bases between. Here the CDR3 DNA reads TGTGCCAGCACCCAGGGAGCCAAAAACATTCAGTACTTC. Its translation is CASTQGAKNIQYF.

The V and J genes are TRBV5-6 and TRBJ2-1; tentatively, D is TRBD2 (5 bases). The V end was cut by 4 bases, the J end by 3 bases, with 17 bases between. The germline V gene encodes CDR1 SGHDT and CDR2 YYEEEE. The CDR3 consists of 16 residues. In nucleotides, the CDR3 is TGTGCCAGCAGCCCTAGTTGGGAGTGGAACTACAATGAGCAGTTCTTC. Encoded protein: CASSPSWEWNYNEQFF.

The genes are TRBV7-8 and TRBJ1-5, with D possibly being TRBD1 (6 bases). Germline assignment: CDR1 SGHVS and CDR2 FQNEAQ. With 3 bases removed from V and 6 bases from J, the gap between germline ends came to 15 bases. This CDR3 comprises 15 residues. CDR3 sequence: CASSLIYQGSQPQHF. CDR3 DNA: TGTGCCAGCAGCTTGATTTACCAGGGGAGTCAGCCCCAGCATTTT.

This rearrangement joins TRBV6-6 to TRBJ1-2; tentatively, D is TRBD1 (6 bases). This CDR3 has 16 residues. Germline V gene lookup returns CDR1 MNHNY and CDR2 SVGAGI (reference sequence). The V end was cut by 7 bases, the J end by 6 bases, with 24 bases between. DNA for the CDR3: TGTGCCAGCACTATGGGATACTACAGGGAGGGCGATGGCTACACCTTC. Translating gives CASTMGYYREGDGYTF.

CDR3 in DNA: TGTGCCAGCAGTGACTCGAGAAGAAACAATGAGCAGTTCTTC. Translating it yields CASSDSRRNNEQFF. The V call is TRBV6-4, the J call TRBJ2-1, with D hard to call. CDR3 length: 14 residues. Trimming removed 0 bases at V and 5 bases at J, with 8 bases between. Germline V gene data show CDR1 as MRHNA and CDR2 as SNTAGT.

The chain has TRBV27 and TRBJ2-1; D not resolved. Germline values: CDR1 MNHEY, CDR2 SMNVEV (reference sequence). V was cut by 0 bases and J by 7 bases, with 7 bases left in between. This CDR3 is built from 13 residues. The CDR3 region is CASSLSLLNEQFF. Written as DNA, the CDR3 is TGTGCCAGCAGTTTATCCCTACTGAATGAGCAGTTCTTC.

The V gene is TRBV6-5, the J gene TRBJ2-5; TRBD1 might be the D (6 bases). V lost 5 bases, J lost 6 bases, and 13 bases lay in between. The germline V gene encodes CDR1 MNHEY and CDR2 SVGAGI. There are 13 residues in the CDR3. The CDR3 bases are TGTGCCAGCAGTAGAGACAGGAAACAGACCCAGTACTTC. It yields the protein CASSRDRKQTQYF.

The chain couples TRBV4-1 to TRBJ1-5; D might be TRBD1 (5 bases). Trimming removed 4 bases from V and 7 bases from J, with 11 bases in between. The CDR3 runs 13 residues. Germline CDR1 MGHRA, CDR2 YSYEKL. CDR3 nucleotide sequence: TGCGCCAGCAGCCCCAGGGTCGAACAGCCCCAGCATTTT. It is translated as CASSPRVEQPQHF.

The chain is built from TRBV11-3 and TRBJ2-3; TRBD2 matches at 11 bases. The V and J ends lost 4 bases and 4 bases, in that order; junction bases with no gene match: 19. This CDR3 contains 20 residues. In germline, CDR1 is SGHNT, CDR2 YENEEA. DNA for the CDR3: TGTGCCAGCAGCTACCAGGGGGCGGTTAGCGGGAGGGCCTACGCAGATACGCAGTATTTT. Translating it yields CASSYQGAVSGRAYADTQYF.

In nucleotides, the CDR3 is TGTGCCATCAGTGCAACTCAGGGGGTGTACGAGCAGTACTTC. Translating gives CAISATQGVYEQYF. The chain recombines TRBV10-3 with TRBJ2-7, with TRBD1 matching 7 bases. With 4 bases clipped from V and 4 bases from J, the junction kept 7 bases outside the gene matches. This CDR3 region has 14 residues. The germline V gene encodes CDR1 ENHRY and CDR2 SYGVKD.

V usage is TRBV6-1 and J usage is TRBJ1-2, with D unresolved. Trimming cost V 7 bases and J 0 bases, with 6 bases left between them. This CDR3 is 12 amino acids long. Germline-derived CDR1 and CDR2 are MNHNS and SASEGT. CDR3 nucleotides: TGTGCCAGCACCGCGACTAACTATGGCTACACCTTC. Protein product: CASTATNYGYTF.

The chain links TRBV27 to TRBJ1-2, with 7 bases that match TRBD1. The CDR3 extends over 14 amino acids. Germline loops: CDR1 MNHEY, CDR2 SMNVEV (reference sequence). J was trimmed by 2 bases and V by 8 bases; bases with no gene match: 8. The chain's CDR3 is CASRPTGANYGYTF. DNA for the CDR3: TGTGCCAGCCGTCCTACAGGGGCCAACTATGGCTACACCTTC.

V is TRBV5-6 and J is TRBJ2-6; 10 bases line up with TRBD1. Germline-derived CDR1 and CDR2 are SGHDT and YYEEEE. Trimming at V came to 2 bases and at J to 10 bases, leaving 3 bases not matched to a gene. The CDR3 is 14 amino acids. In nucleotides, the CDR3 is TGTGCCAGCAGCTTTTTGGACAGGGGGAACGTCCTGACTTTC. It codes for CASSFLDRGNVLTF.

The rearrangement links TRBV11-2 to TRBJ2-1, with D unclear. This CDR3 region has 15 residues. Trimming shortened V by 2 bases and J by 0 bases, and 8 bases separated the two germline ends. CDR1 SGHAT and CDR2 FQNNGV come from the germline V gene. The chain's CDR3 is CASSLTISSYNEQFF. The DNA for the CDR3 is TGTGCCAGCAGCTTAACCATTAGCTCCTACAATGAGCAGTTCTTC.

The CDR3 DNA follows: TGTGCCAGCAGGGACTATGGGGATACGCAGTATTTT. Encoded protein: CASRDYGDTQYF. The chain recombines TRBV28 with TRBJ2-3; a weak D match, TRBD2 (6 bases). The germline V and J ends were trimmed by 6 bases and 6 bases, with 10 bases remaining between them. The CDR3 runs to 12 residues. The germline CDR1 and CDR2 sequences are MDHEN and SYDVKM.

This chain connects TRBV20-1 to TRBJ2-5; D is uncertain. Trimming pared 3 bases from V and 3 bases from J, leaving 5 bases between. Germline assignment: CDR1 DFQATT and CDR2 SNEGSKA (reference sequence). The CDR3 spans 11 residues. CDR3 sequence (DNA): TGCAGTGCTAGTAAAAAAGAGACCCAGTACTTC. Its translation: CSASKKETQYF.

The sample holds a few counts of this clone. Here the CDR3 DNA reads TGTGCCAGCAGCTTCGGGACAGATAACACTGAAGCTTTCTTT. Amino acids: CASSFGTDNTEAFF. The chain combines TRBV7-3 with TRBJ1-1; 7 positions match TRBD1. The V gene end was trimmed by 3 bases and the J gene end by 2 bases; junction bases not matched to a gene: 3. The CDR3 runs to 14 residues. The V gene's germline CDR1 is SGHTA and CDR2 FQGTGA.

J is TRBJ2-3 and V is TRBV28; TRBD2 aligns across 7 bases. J was trimmed by 6 bases and V by 7 bases; bases with no gene match: 7. CDR1 and CDR2 (germline): MDHEN, SYDVKM. The CDR3 sequence is 13 residues long. In nucleotides, the CDR3 is TGTGCCAGCATCAAGGGCGGGAGTGATACGCAGTATTTT. Its protein is CASIKGGSDTQYF.